Listed here are 22 T cell receptor beta chains from one sample, sequenced in a study of shared clonotypes between healthy human individuals (dated by TCRdb to 2020 to 2021). For the CD8 naive samples, CD45RO-negative cells were positively selected for CCR7, yielding a CD45RA+CCR7+ population from which TemRA cells were excluded. Libraries were built with the immunoSEQ multiplex PCR assay. TCRdb obtained this table from immuneACCESS and retained in-frame rearrangements with V and J assigned. These tables miss some clones; where compared with another copy, unresolved V genes account for less than half of the shortfall, and the remainder is unexplained. The sample contains roughly 2.1 million clones, 90% to 95% of them found a single time. The top ten clonotypes cover 1.5% to 2% of the sample. Sequenced: naive CD8+ T cells from PBMCs. This specimen's cell subset or site label, per the study, means: CD45RA+CCR7+. The origin of the receptors is a man between 18 and 35 years old in good health. Some clones in this sample may be carry-over from other donors' samples.

The genes are TRBV10-3 and TRBJ2-5; unclear D gene. Germline V gene lookup returns CDR1 ENHRY and CDR2 SYGVKD. The CDR3 sequence is 15 residues long. Trimming cost V 0 bases and J 11 bases, with 19 bases left between them. CDR3 in amino acids: CAISESSPETYGQYF. The CDR3 coding sequence is TGTGCCATCAGTGAGTCCTCCCCGGAAACCTACGGGCAGTACTTC.

The CDR3: CASSPLTLGEQFF. The CDR3 DNA follows: TGTGCCAGCAGCCCCTTGACATTGGGTGAGCAGTTCTTC. The chain links TRBV7-7 to TRBJ2-1; D is uncertain. The CDR3 runs 13 residues. Germline loops: CDR1 SSHAT, CDR2 FNYEAQ (reference sequence). V lost 5 bases to trimming and J lost 9 bases, with 14 bases between them.

The J gene is TRBJ2-1, the V gene TRBV27; 14 nucleotides agree with TRBD2. V was clipped by 6 bases and J by 5 bases; unmatched bases: 9. The CDR3 sequence is 17 residues long. The germline gives CDR1 MNHEY, CDR2 SMNVEV (reference sequence). CDR3 nucleotides: TGTGCCAGCAGGAGCGGGACTAGCGGGAGAGGGCACAATGAGCAGTTCTTC. Protein product: CASRSGTSGRGHNEQFF.

The V gene is TRBV7-6, the J gene TRBJ2-3; 11 positions agree with TRBD2. This CDR3 is 16 amino acids long. The germline V gene has CDR1 SGHVS and CDR2 FNYEAQ. J lost 3 bases, V lost 5 bases, and 7 bases had no gene match. In DNA form, the CDR3 reads TGTGCCAGCAGCGGAACTAGCGGGAGACGGACAGATACGCAGTATTTT. Encoded protein: CASSGTSGRRTDTQYF.

This sequence joins TRBV21-1 and TRBJ2-7; the D call in the table, TRBD1, was not verified against the DNA. TRBV21-1 is classified as a pseudogene. This CDR3 comprises 16 residues. CDR3 coding DNA: TGTGCCAGCAGCAGACACAGGGTAATCCCTCCGCGGGAGCAGTACTTC. Protein product: CASSRHRVIPPREQYF.

This clone is a singleton in its sample. Other DNA variants within this sample encode the same CDR3. This rearrangement joins TRBV6-5 to TRBJ2-7; no reliable D call. Germline lookup yields CDR1 MNHEY and CDR2 SVGAGI. The CDR3 loop spans 11 amino acids. The ends were cut back, 3 bases at V and 6 bases at J, with 6 bases in the middle. The CDR3 loop reads CASSYLREQYF. The CDR3 DNA sequence: TGTGCCAGCAGTTATCTGCGCGAGCAGTACTTC.

In the case of this clone: The identical CDR3 is also encoded by other nucleotide sequences in the sample. The rearrangement links TRBV7-9 to TRBJ2-1, with TRBD2 identical over 7 bases. Germline trimming cut 5 bases from V and 2 bases from J; bases unmatched to any gene: 9. The V gene's germline CDR1 is SEHNR and CDR2 FQNEAQ (reference sequence). The CDR3 has 16 amino acids. CDR3 coding DNA: TGTGCCAGCAGCCCATTAGCGGGCGCGGCCTACAATGAGCAGTTCTTC. This translates into CASSPLAGAAYNEQFF.

J is TRBJ1-1 and V is TRBV7-6, with D uncertain. Germline values: CDR1 SGHVS, CDR2 FNYEAQ. The CDR3 consists of 14 residues. Trimming left V 1 base short and J 4 bases short, with 10 bases between. The CDR3 bases are TGTGCCAGCAGCTTAGGTGGGGTCGGCACTGAAGCTTTCTTT. Translated, it gives CASSLGGVGTEAFF.

About this clone itself: The sample contains more than one DNA sequence encoding this CDR3. The chain links TRBV19 to TRBJ1-5, with D tentatively TRBD1 (5 bases). Germline-derived CDR1 and CDR2 are LNHDA and SQIVND (reference sequence). The CDR3 totals 15 residues. V lost 3 bases and J lost 5, with 14 bases in between. The CDR3 coding sequence is TGTGCCAGTAGTATTGGAGGGGAAGGGGATCAGCCCCAGCATTTT. Amino acid sequence: CASSIGGEGDQPQHF.

The V gene is TRBV9, the J gene TRBJ1-4, with no clear D. Trimming took 3 bases from V and 1 from J, leaving 13 bases between them. The germline CDR1 and CDR2 sequences are SGDLS and YYNGEE. This CDR3 region has 16 residues. The DNA of the CDR3 is TGTGCCAGCAGCGCCAACCACGGGGTAACTAATGAAAAACTGTTTTTT. Translating gives CASSANHGVTNEKLFF.

The chain carries TRBV19 and TRBJ2-1; a possible D gene is TRBD1 (5 bases). The CDR3 consists of 16 residues. V dropped 3 bases and J dropped 2 bases, with 14 bases sitting between them. The germline V gene encodes CDR1 LNHDA and CDR2 SQIVND (reference sequence). The CDR3 nucleotides read TGTGCCAGTAGTATCGCAGGGCGGATCCCCTACAATGAGCAGTTCTTC. This translates into CASSIAGRIPYNEQFF.

This clone was recorded once. The chain carries TRBV7-9 and TRBJ1-2, with D perhaps matching TRBD1 (5 bases). Germline CDR1 and CDR2: SEHNR and FQNEAQ (reference sequence). The CDR3 is 15 amino acids. Trimming cost V 5 bases and J 6 bases, with 19 bases left between them. The CDR3 loop is CASSPPLVGVDGYTF. The CDR3, as DNA: TGTGCCAGCAGCCCCCCACTGGTGGGGGTGGATGGCTACACCTTC.

This clone is a singleton in its sample. The chain links TRBV9 to TRBJ2-5; perhaps TRBD1 as D (6 bases). The CDR3 consists of 14 residues. The V and J ends lost 5 bases and 5 bases respectively, with 16 bases between them. Germline lookup yields CDR1 SGDLS and CDR2 YYNGEE. Here the CDR3 reads CASSPVQGRETQYF. The DNA of the CDR3 is TGTGCCAGCAGTCCGGTTCAGGGGCGGGAGACCCAGTACTTC.

The chain employs TRBV6-5 and TRBJ2-1; 12 bases are a match to TRBD2. This CDR3 is built from 15 residues. With 2 bases clipped from V and 7 bases from J, the junction kept 3 bases outside the gene matches. Per germline, CDR1 MNHEY and CDR2 SVGAGI. CDR3 bases: TGTGCCAGCAGTTACAATGGACTAGCGGGAAATGAGCAGTTCTTC. This translates into CASSYNGLAGNEQFF.

J is TRBJ2-1 and V is TRBV5-6; TRBD2 aligns across 11 bases. The CDR3 covers 16 residues. Germline CDR1 is SGHDT and CDR2 is YYEEEE. V was pared by 4 bases and J by 1 base, with 4 bases of the junction left unmatched. The CDR3 here is CASSIRLAGSYNEQFF. DNA of the CDR3: TGTGCCAGCAGCATTAGACTAGCGGGGTCCTACAATGAGCAGTTCTTC.

The chain couples TRBV11-1 to TRBJ2-3; D not resolved. V was trimmed by 1 base and J by 1 base, leaving 9 bases between them. From germline, CDR1 is SGHAT and CDR2 FQDESV (reference sequence). The CDR3 runs 15 residues. The CDR3 DNA reads TGTGCCAGCAGCTTAGATGAGCAAGGCACAGATACGCAGTATTTT. As protein: CASSLDEQGTDTQYF.

The chain employs TRBV6-5 and TRBJ1-1; D gene unclear. Germline loops: CDR1 MNHEY, CDR2 SVGAGI. Trimming shortened V by 6 bases and J by 8 bases, and 19 bases separated the two germline ends. This CDR3 has 14 amino acids. CDR3 nucleotide sequence: TGTGCCAGCAGCCTCGTTGAGGGTGCTACGGAAGCTTTCTTT. This gives the protein CASSLVEGATEAFF.

A few counts support this clone. CDR3 protein: CASSPRDSSNQPQHF. CDR3 nucleotide sequence: TGCGCCAGCAGCCCCAGAGACAGTAGCAATCAGCCCCAGCATTTT. This sequence joins TRBV5-1 and TRBJ1-5; tentatively, D is TRBD1 (5 bases). V dropped 4 bases and J dropped 0 bases, with 11 bases sitting between them. This CDR3 is 15 amino acids long. The germline gives CDR1 SGHRS, CDR2 YFSETQ.

J is TRBJ2-7 and V is TRBV5-1, with a weak D call TRBD2 (6 bases). The CDR3 is 18 amino acids. Germline V gene lookup returns CDR1 SGHRS and CDR2 YFSETQ. V lost 0 bases and J 0 bases, leaving 19 bases between the germline ends. The CDR3 region has the DNA TGCGCCAGCAGCTTGGCCGGCTCTAGATCTAGCGTCTCCTACGAGCAGTACTTC. Amino acids: CASSLAGSRSSVSYEQYF.

The chain links TRBV29-1 to TRBJ2-1; D gene uncertain. V lost 7 bases, J lost 3 bases, and 16 bases lay in between. The CDR3 length is 14 residues. Germline values: CDR1 SQVTM, CDR2 ANQGSEA. In nucleotides, the CDR3 is TGCAGCGCTACTGGGGTGTCTAGCTACAATGAGCAGTTCTTC. Amino acids: CSATGVSSYNEQFF.

This rearrangement joins TRBV11-2 to TRBJ2-6, with D possibly TRBD2 on 5 matching bases. Looked up from germline, CDR1 is SGHAT and CDR2 is FQNNGV. Trimming took off 3 bases at V and 0 bases at J, with 9 bases between the two ends. The CDR3 spans 16 residues. In nucleotides, the CDR3 is TGTGCCAGCAGCTTGCCGAGGGTCTCTGGGGCCAACGTCCTGACTTTC. The encoded protein is CASSLPRVSGANVLTF.

The chain carries TRBV13 and TRBJ2-7; the D is unclear. The CDR3 is 13 residues long. In germline, CDR1 is PRHDT, CDR2 FYEKMQ (reference sequence). With 1 base removed from V and 0 bases from J, the gap between germline ends came to 4 bases. The CDR3 coding sequence is TGTGCCAGCAGCTTAGACAACTCCTACGAGCAGTACTTC. This codes for CASSLDNSYEQYF. The whole variable domain, filled in from reference TRBV13 and TRBJ2-7, reads AAGVIQSPRHLIKEKRETATLKCYPIPRHDTVYWYQQGPGQDPQFLISFYEKMQSDKGSIPDRFSAQQFSDYHSELNMSSLELGDSALYFCASSLDNSYEQYFGPGTRLTVT.